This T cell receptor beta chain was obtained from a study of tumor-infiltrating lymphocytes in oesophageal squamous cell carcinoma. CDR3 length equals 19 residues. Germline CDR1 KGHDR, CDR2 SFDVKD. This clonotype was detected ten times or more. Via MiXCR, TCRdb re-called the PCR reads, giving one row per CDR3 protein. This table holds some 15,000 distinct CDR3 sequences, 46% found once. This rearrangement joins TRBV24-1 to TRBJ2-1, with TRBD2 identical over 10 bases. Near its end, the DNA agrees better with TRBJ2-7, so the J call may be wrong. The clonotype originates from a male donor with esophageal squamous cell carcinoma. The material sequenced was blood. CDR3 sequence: CATSDPRETGTSAFNEQYF. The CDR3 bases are TGTGCCACCAGTGACCCACGAGAGACCGGGACTAGCGCCTTCAATGAGCAGTACTTC.